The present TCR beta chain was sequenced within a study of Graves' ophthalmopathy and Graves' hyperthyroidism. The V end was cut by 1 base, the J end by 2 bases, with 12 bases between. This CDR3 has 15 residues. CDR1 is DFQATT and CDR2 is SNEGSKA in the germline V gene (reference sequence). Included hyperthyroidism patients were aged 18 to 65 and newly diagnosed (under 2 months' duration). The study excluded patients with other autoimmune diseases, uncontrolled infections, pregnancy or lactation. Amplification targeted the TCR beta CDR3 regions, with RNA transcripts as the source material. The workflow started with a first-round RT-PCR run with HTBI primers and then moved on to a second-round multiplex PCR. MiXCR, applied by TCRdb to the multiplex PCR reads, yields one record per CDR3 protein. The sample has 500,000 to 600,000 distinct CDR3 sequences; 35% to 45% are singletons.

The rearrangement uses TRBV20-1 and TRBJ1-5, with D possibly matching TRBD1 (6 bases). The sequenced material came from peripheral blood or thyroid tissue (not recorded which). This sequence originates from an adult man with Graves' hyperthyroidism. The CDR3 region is CSARVGGTGNQPQHF. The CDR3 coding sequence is TGCAGTGCTAGAGTAGGGGGGACGGGCAATCAGCCCCAGCATTTT.